These T cell receptor beta chains were read from a single sample in a study of shared clonotypes between healthy human individuals. Clones were sequenced by immunoSEQ multiplex PCR, and TCRdb holds only the in-frame ones, with some missing. The data hold around 580,000 clones, with about 98% observed a single time. Input material: naive CD8+ T cells sorted from blood. Every receptor here comes from a man younger than 45 in good health. Both conserved end residues are part of each CDR3. The D gene is left open where the match is weak. Rows give clone size only sometimes, using once, few, many, or a class for an expanded clone.

clone_size	v_call	d_call	j_call	cdr3_aa	cdr3_nt
-	TRBV7-6	TRBD1	TRBJ2-7	CASSLVSGGSYEQYF	TGTGCCAGCAGCTTAGTGTCAGGGGGTTCCTACGAGCAGTACTTC
-	TRBV4-2	TRBD2	TRBJ2-7	CASSLGTSGYEQYF	TGTGCCAGCAGCCTCGGGACTAGCGGATACGAGCAGTACTTC
once	TRBV7-9	-	TRBJ2-1	CASSSASGAVNEQFF	TGTGCCAGCAGCTCCGCCAGTGGAGCGGTAAATGAGCAGTTCTTC
-	TRBV11-2	-	TRBJ2-3	CASSSWTRGGTSTDTQYF	TGTGCCAGCAGCTCATGGACTAGAGGGGGCACTAGCACAGATACGCAGTATTTT
once	TRBV27	-	TRBJ2-1	CASSLLQSPPNEQFF	TGTGCCAGCAGTTTATTGCAGTCCCCGCCCAATGAGCAGTTCTTC
-	TRBV27	-	TRBJ1-1	CASSPYGGSHTEAFF	TGTGCCAGCAGTCCTTATGGGGGGTCGCACACTGAAGCTTTCTTT
-	TRBV7-8	-	TRBJ1-1	CASSLVENTEAFF	TGTGCCAGCAGCTTAGTTGAGAACACTGAAGCTTTCTTT
once	TRBV2	-	TRBJ2-7	CASRVREGGKDYEQYF	TGTGCCAGCAGGGTGAGAGAGGGAGGTAAGGACTACGAGCAGTACTTC
-	TRBV29-1	-	TRBJ2-1	CSVAGLRENEQFF	TGCAGCGTTGCGGGATTGCGGGAAAATGAGCAGTTCTTC
once	TRBV5-6	TRBD1	TRBJ2-7	CASSLPDRGSYEQYF	TGTGCCAGCAGCTTGCCGGACAGGGGCTCCTACGAGCAGTACTTC
-	TRBV11-2	-	TRBJ2-5	CASSLWGRETQYF	TGTGCCAGCAGCCTTTGGGGCCGGGAGACCCAGTACTTC
-	TRBV9	TRBD2	TRBJ2-1	CASSPLAGAYNEQFF	TGTGCCAGCAGCCCCCTAGCGGGAGCTTACAATGAGCAGTTCTTC
-	TRBV27	-	TRBJ2-7	CATKPVGSHEQYF	TGTGCCACCAAACCCGTAGGGTCGCACGAGCAGTACTTC
-	TRBV4-3	-	TRBJ2-3	CASSTSTSVATDTQYF	TGCGCCAGCAGCACATCGACTAGTGTTGCAACAGATACGCAGTATTTT
-	TRBV7-9	-	TRBJ1-5	CASSLVGGDGNQPQHF	TGTGCCAGCAGCTTAGTTGGAGGGGATGGCAATCAGCCCCAGCATTTT
once	TRBV18	TRBD2	TRBJ2-3	CASSGTSGSEPTDTQYF	TGTGCCAGCTCGGGGACTAGCGGGAGTGAACCCACAGATACGCAGTATTTT
-	TRBV5-8	-	TRBJ2-7	CASSLSGFGYEQYF	TGTGCCAGCAGCTTGTCCGGGTTCGGCTACGAGCAGTACTTC
-	TRBV27	-	TRBJ2-7	CASSIALSYEQYF	TGTGCCAGCAGTATTGCGCTATCCTACGAGCAGTACTTC
once	TRBV10-3	-	TRBJ1-5	CATSGFRQDNQPQHF	TGTGCGACTTCCGGATTCCGACAGGACAATCAGCCCCAGCATTTT
-	TRBV13	-	TRBJ2-5	CASSLFGGSETQYF	TGTGCCAGCAGCTTATTCGGGGGATCAGAGACCCAGTACTTC
-	TRBV5-1	-	TRBJ2-7	CASRDTPYEQYF	TGCGCCAGCAGGGACACCCCCTACGAGCAGTACTTC
-	TRBV6-1	-	TRBJ2-7	CASSPPFGYEQYF	TGTGCCAGCAGTCCCCCCTTTGGCTACGAGCAGTACTTC
once	TRBV5-4	-	TRBJ1-5	CASSFRGSSYQPQHF	TGTGCCAGCAGCTTCAGGGGATCCTCATATCAGCCCCAGCATTTT
-	TRBV5-1	-	TRBJ1-1	CASRSELGQTNTEAFF	TGCGCCAGCAGGTCCGAGTTGGGGCAGACGAACACTGAAGCTTTCTTT
-	TRBV27	TRBD2	TRBJ2-7	CASSLGREYLWEQYF	TGTGCCAGCAGCCTGGGGCGGGAGTACCTTTGGGAGCAGTACTTC
-	TRBV5-5	-	TRBJ1-2	CASSLGHTLGYGYTF	TGTGCCAGCAGCTTGGGTCACACTCTGGGATATGGCTACACCTTC
-	TRBV7-9	TRBD2	TRBJ2-7	CASSPERGFSYEQYF	TGTGCCAGCAGCCCGGAGCGGGGTTTTTCCTACGAGCAGTACTTC
-	TRBV10-3	-	TRBJ2-1	CAISGQSNEQFF	TGTGCCATCAGTGGACAGAGCAATGAGCAGTTCTTC
-	TRBV5-1	-	TRBJ2-3	CASNDHTDTQYF	TGCGCCAGCAACGATCATACAGATACGCAGTATTTT
once	TRBV9	TRBD1	TRBJ1-2	CASSDRVSGYTF	TGTGCCAGCAGTGACAGGGTTAGCGGCTACACCTTC
-	TRBV23-1	TRBD2	TRBJ2-1	CASSLGTSGTDEQFF	TGCGCCAGCAGCCTAGGGACTAGCGGGACCGATGAGCAGTTCTTC
-	TRBV5-1	-	TRBJ2-1	CASSLESVGVDEQFF	TGCGCCAGCAGCTTGGAAAGCGTGGGGGTGGATGAGCAGTTCTTC
-	TRBV10-3	-	TRBJ1-1	CAISEVVNTEAFF	TGTGCCATCAGTGAGGTGGTGAACACTGAAGCTTTCTTT
-	TRBV5-4	TRBD2	TRBJ2-3	CASSFWASGNSDTQYF	TGTGCCAGCAGCTTTTGGGCTAGCGGGAACTCAGATACGCAGTATTTT
-	TRBV7-6	-	TRBJ2-3	CASRDLGTDTQYF	TGTGCCAGCCGGGACTTGGGCACAGATACGCAGTATTTT
-	TRBV27	TRBD2	TRBJ2-1	CASSPLAGGPINEQFF	TGTGCCAGCAGTCCACTAGCGGGAGGGCCTATCAATGAGCAGTTCTTC
-	TRBV7-9	TRBD2	TRBJ2-2	CASSRGPLAGEADTGELFF	TGTGCCAGCAGCCGCGGTCCCCTAGCGGGAGAGGCGGACACCGGGGAGCTGTTTTTT
-	TRBV6-6	TRBD2	TRBJ2-5	CASSTLAAKETQYF	TGTGCCAGCAGTACACTAGCGGCCAAAGAGACCCAGTACTTC
once	TRBV5-1	-	TRBJ2-7	CASSLGRTPYEQYF	TGCGCCAGCAGCTTGGGGCGTACCCCCTACGAGCAGTACTTC
-	TRBV19	TRBD1	TRBJ2-1	CASGTGSYNEQFF	TGTGCCAGCGGGACAGGGTCCTACAATGAGCAGTTCTTC
-	TRBV28	-	TRBJ2-2	CASSWSNTGELFF	TGTGCCAGCAGTTGGTCGAACACCGGGGAGCTGTTTTTT
-	TRBV27	TRBD1	TRBJ2-1	CASKDRSYNEQFF	TGTGCCAGCAAGGACAGGAGTTACAATGAGCAGTTCTTC
-	TRBV7-9	-	TRBJ1-5	CASSLGGIEPQHF	TGTGCCAGCAGCTTGGGGGGTATCGAGCCCCAGCATTTT
once	TRBV19	-	TRBJ1-2	CASSPTLRGLGYGYTF	TGTGCCAGTAGTCCTACTCTAAGGGGCCTGGGTTATGGCTACACCTTC
-	TRBV29-1	-	TRBJ2-5	CSVDTPNQETQYF	TGCAGCGTTGACACGCCGAATCAAGAGACCCAGTACTTC
-	TRBV9	TRBD2	TRBJ2-3	CASSSQRESDTQYF	TGTGCCAGCAGCTCTCAGCGGGAGTCAGATACGCAGTATTTT
-	TRBV5-1	-	TRBJ1-3	CASSLDPGDSGNTIYF	TGCGCCAGCAGCTTGGATCCGGGAGACTCTGGAAACACCATATATTTT